The rows below give T cell receptor beta chains drawn from one sample of a study of CD8 T cells in ankylosing spondylitis. A single record per CDR3 protein comes from TCRdb applying MiXCR to the 5' RACE reads. The table includes around 490,000 distinct CDR3 sequences, roughly 5% detected once. Sequencing used blood, either unsorted or a sorted T cell fraction (not recorded which). Source of these receptors: a male donor with ankylosing spondylitis. Each CDR3 is given with its conserved first and last residue. The D gene is left open where the match is weak. A clone size is listed for some rows: how often the clone was seen (once, few, many), or a class if it is expanded.

CDR3aa	CDR3nt	j_gene	abundance	d_gene	v_gene
CASSFVLGQGEAFF	TGTGCCAGCAGCTTTGTGCTGGGACAGGGGGAAGCTTTCTTT	TRBJ1-1	many	TRBD1	TRBV7-2
CAIQQGIGEKLFF	TGTGCCATCCAACAGGGGATCGGTGAAAAACTGTTTTTT	TRBJ1-4	many	TRBD1	TRBV6-6
CASRAPGHNFNTGELFF	TGCGCCAGCAGAGCCCCCGGCCACAACTTCAACACCGGGGAGCTGTTTTTT	TRBJ2-2	few	.	TRBV5-1
CASGWGTANTEAFF	TGTGCCAGCGGTTGGGGTACGGCGAACACTGAAGCTTTCTTT	TRBJ1-1	many	.	TRBV6-5
CSARAGQLIGETQYF	TGCAGTGCTAGAGCGGGACAGTTAATAGGGGAGACCCAGTACTTC	TRBJ2-5	.	TRBD1	TRBV20-1
CASSFPLRYAGDYNEQFF	TGTGCCAGCAGCTTTCCGCTTCGGTATGCAGGGGACTACAATGAGCAGTTCTTC	TRBJ2-1	many	.	TRBV11-1
CASSVGTEDYEQYF	TGTGCCAGCAGCGTCGGGACGGAAGATTACGAGCAGTACTTC	TRBJ2-7	many	.	TRBV9
CAISRQGETQYF	TGTGCCATCAGTCGACAGGGAGAGACCCAGTACTTC	TRBJ2-5	many	TRBD1	TRBV10-3
CATSGVALSSYNEQFF	TGTGCCACCAGTGGCGTAGCCTTATCCTCCTACAATGAGCAGTTCTTC	TRBJ2-1	many	.	TRBV24-1
CASSFRSAADTQYF	TGTGCCAGCAGTTTTAGGTCGGCGGCAGATACGCAGTATTTT	TRBJ2-3	many	.	TRBV28
CASSQWDRHLYEQYF	TGCGCCAGCAGCCAGTGGGACCGGCACCTTTACGAGCAGTACTTC	TRBJ2-7	many	.	TRBV5-1